A selection of T cell receptor beta chains follows, all from one sample in a study of human T cells and chemical hapten exposure. In TCRdb, the RACE reads were re-called with MiXCR into one record per CDR3 protein. In the table there are more than 85,000 distinct CDR3 sequences, approximately 9.9% of which are singletons. The sequences come from whole blood, collected in connection with sensitization to the hapten diphenylcyclopropenone (DPC). Receptor source: a man aged 35 to 55 with alopecia areata. Some clones in this sample may be carry-over from other donors' samples. Both conserved end residues are part of each CDR3. The order of the fields is clone size, J gene, D gene, V gene, CDR3 protein, CDR3 DNA. D genes are given only for firm matches. Clone size is not always given. Where it is, it says once, few, many or a class for expanded clones.

>few|TRBJ2-7|.|TRBV5-5
CASSLSGLAYEQYF
TGTGCCAGCAGCTTGTCGGGTCTAGCCTACGAGCAGTACTTC
>few|TRBJ2-4|.|TRBV14
CASSQDQGAKNIQYF
TGTGCCAGCAGCCAAGATCAGGGGGCCAAAAACATTCAGTACTTC
>.|TRBJ1-5|.|TRBV5-1
CASSLDPARNQPQHF
TGCGCCAGCAGCTTGGATCCCGCACGCAATCAGCCCCAGCATTTT
>many|TRBJ1-1|.|TRBV5-5
CASSLAGLTEAFF
TGTGCCAGCAGCTTGGCGGGACTCACTGAAGCTTTCTTT
>few|TRBJ1-1|.|TRBV7-2
CASSLAPAGGGTGTEAFF
TGTGCCAGCAGCTTAGCCCCCGCGGGGGGGGGGACGGGAACTGAAGCTTTCTTT
>few|TRBJ2-7|.|TRBV28
CASSLYRGTSYEQYF
TGTGCCAGCAGTTTATATCGCGGGACCTCCTACGAGCAGTACTTC
>many|TRBJ1-5|TRBD1|TRBV7-2
CASSLETGANQPQHF
TGTGCCAGCAGCTTAGAGACAGGGGCTAATCAGCCCCAGCATTTT
>few|TRBJ2-3|TRBD2|TRBV7-9
CASGGGGLTTDTQYF
TGTGCCAGCGGCGGGGGGGGCCTTACCACAGATACGCAGTATTTT
>.|TRBJ2-1|.|TRBV28
CASSNPGTNNEQFF
TGTGCCAGCAGTAACCCGGGAACCAACAATGAGCAGTTCTTC
>few|TRBJ2-3|.|TRBV7-2
CASSLNPGGDTQYF
TGTGCCAGCAGCTTAAACCCCGGGGGAGATACGCAGTATTTT
>.|TRBJ1-2|TRBD1|TRBV30
CASPQRGGDGGYTF
TGTGCCTCACCCCAAAGAGGGGGCGACGGTGGCTACACCTTC
>many|TRBJ1-3|.|TRBV6-1
CASSEGLSGNTIYF
TGTGCCAGCAGTGAAGGCTTATCTGGAAACACCATATATTTT
>.|TRBJ1-2|TRBD1|TRBV7-2
CASSSPGQGIYGYTF
TGTGCCAGCAGCTCTCCGGGACAGGGCATCTATGGCTACACCTTC
>few|TRBJ2-3|.|TRBV12-3/TRBV12-4
CASSFPSPTDTQYF
TGTGCCAGCAGTTTTCCCTCGCCCACAGATACGCAGTATTTT
>.|TRBJ2-1|TRBD2|TRBV10-3
CAISERVPGAGGSNEQFF
TGTGCCATCAGTGAGCGGGTCCCCGGTGCGGGAGGATCCAATGAGCAGTTCTTC
>few|TRBJ2-3|TRBD1|TRBV7-2
CASSLVGQVGTDTQYF
TGTGCCAGCAGCTTAGTCGGACAGGTTGGCACAGATACGCAGTATTTT
>few|TRBJ2-3|TRBD1|TRBV27
CASSRQGVGTDTQYF
TGTGCCAGCAGTAGACAGGGGGTTGGCACAGATACGCAGTATTTT
>many|TRBJ2-1|TRBD2|TRBV11-3
CASSLEAGVSYNEQFF
TGTGCCAGCAGCTTAGAGGCGGGAGTATCCTACAATGAGCAGTTCTTC
>few|TRBJ2-5|.|TRBV14
CASSQVRGRETQYF
TGTGCCAGCAGCCAAGTTCGGGGCCGGGAGACCCAGTACTTC
>many|TRBJ1-5|.|TRBV24-1
CATSATGPNQPQHF
TGTGCCACCAGTGCAACAGGGCCCAATCAGCCCCAGCATTTT
>.|TRBJ2-3|TRBD2|TRBV7-9
CASSLSWRAGDTDTQYF
TGTGCCAGCAGCTTATCATGGAGAGCGGGAGACACAGATACGCAGTATTTT
>few|TRBJ2-1|TRBD2|TRBV7-9
CASTEGLAGSYNEQFF
TGTGCCAGCACCGAGGGACTAGCGGGATCCTACAATGAGCAGTTCTTC
>many|TRBJ2-3|.|TRBV11-2
CASSQRDITDTQYF
TGTGCCAGCAGCCAGCGGGACATCACAGATACGCAGTATTTT
>few|TRBJ1-6|TRBD1|TRBV9
CASSVERGTGVSPLHF
TGTGCCAGCAGCGTAGAAAGGGGGACAGGCGTTTCACCCCTCCACTTT
>.|TRBJ2-3|TRBD2|TRBV4-3
CASSHGGSATDTQYF
TGCGCCAGCAGCCACGGCGGGAGCGCCACAGATACGCAGTATTTT
>.|TRBJ2-1|TRBD2|TRBV6-2/TRBV6-3
CASSTRRGLAAYNEQFF
TGTGCCAGCAGTACCCGCAGGGGACTAGCGGCCTACAATGAGCAGTTCTTC
>few|TRBJ2-7|.|TRBV7-9
CASSHRDGPYEQYF
TGTGCCAGCAGCCACCGGGACGGTCCCTACGAGCAGTACTTC
>.|TRBJ2-3|TRBD2|TRBV24-1
CATSDWTAGGYTDTQYF
TGTGCCACCAGTGATTGGACAGCGGGAGGATACACAGATACGCAGTATTTT
>many|TRBJ1-5|.|TRBV3-1
CASSQGNQPQHF
TGTGCCAGCAGCCAAGGGAATCAGCCCCAGCATTTT
>.|TRBJ2-1|TRBD2|TRBV28
CASREAGGNNEQFF
TGTGCCAGCCGGGAGGCGGGTGGCAACAATGAGCAGTTCTTC
>.|TRBJ2-1|TRBD2|TRBV4-3
CASSQENGRFLYNEQFF
TGCGCCAGCAGCCAAGAAAACGGGAGGTTCCTTTACAATGAGCAGTTCTTC
>few|TRBJ2-1|.|TRBV7-2
CASRSNPTVNTNEQFF
TGTGCCAGCAGGTCCAACCCGACAGTTAACACCAATGAGCAGTTCTTC
>.|TRBJ2-1|.|TRBV7-2
CASSLDRGPQQFF
TGTGCCAGCAGCTTAGATCGGGGGCCCCAGCAGTTCTTC
>many|TRBJ1-2|.|TRBV12-3/TRBV12-4
CASSLRAGPGYGYTF
TGTGCCAGCAGTTTAAGGGCAGGGCCGGGCTATGGCTACACCTTC
>few|TRBJ1-3|.|TRBV7-3
CASTLTPGTGNTIYF
TGTGCCAGCACCCTAACCCCAGGGACTGGAAACACCATATATTTT
>few|TRBJ2-3|.|TRBV12-3/TRBV12-4
CASSVLSQQRDTQYF
TGTGCCAGCAGTGTCCTCTCACAGCAACGAGATACGCAGTATTTT
>once|TRBJ2-5|.|TRBV5-1
CASSMKEETQYF
TGCGCCAGCAGTATGAAGGAAGAGACCCAGTACTTC
>few|TRBJ1-1|TRBD1|TRBV7-2
CASSRTGLNTEAFF
TGTGCCAGCAGCCGGACAGGGCTGAACACTGAAGCTTTCTTT
>few|TRBJ2-7|.|TRBV20-1
CSARGPGGEQYF
TGCAGTGCTAGAGGGCCAGGAGGCGAGCAGTACTTC
>few|TRBJ1-2|TRBD1|TRBV2
CASSVRGTAVSYGYTF
TGTGCCAGCAGTGTTCGTGGGACAGCTGTTAGCTATGGCTACACCTTC
>many|TRBJ2-1|TRBD2|TRBV6-5
CASSYSTGLAGIRNYNEQFF
TGTGCCAGCAGTTACTCGACGGGACTAGCGGGGATACGAAACTACAATGAGCAGTTCTTC
>many|TRBJ2-1|.|TRBV2
CASKGGNREQFF
TGTGCCAGCAAAGGAGGCAATCGGGAGCAGTTCTTC
>many|TRBJ1-5|.|TRBV9
CASSEEGGQPQHF
TGTGCCAGCAGCGAAGAGGGGGGTCAGCCCCAGCATTTT
>.|TRBJ2-1|TRBD2|TRBV7-9
CASSPSGGTNNEQFF
TGTGCCAGCAGTCCTAGCGGGGGGACCAACAATGAGCAGTTCTTC
>many|TRBJ1-2|.|TRBV30
CAWSAALGNYGYTF
TGTGCCTGGAGTGCCGCATTAGGGAACTATGGCTACACCTTC
>few|TRBJ2-7|.|TRBV6-2/TRBV6-3
CATEDRSYEQYF
TGTGCCACGGAGGACCGCTCCTACGAGCAGTACTTC
>few|TRBJ1-4|.|TRBV9
CASSVAFTTNEKLFF
TGTGCCAGCAGCGTAGCGTTTACAACTAATGAAAAACTGTTTTTT
>few|TRBJ2-6|TRBD2|TRBV5-1
CASSLVSSGAPGANVLTF
TGCGCCAGCAGCTTGGTTAGTAGCGGGGCGCCTGGGGCCAACGTCCTGACTTTC
>few|TRBJ2-2|TRBD2|TRBV3-1
CASSWSSGRNTGELFF
TGTGCCAGCAGCTGGAGTAGCGGGAGGAACACCGGGGAGCTGTTTTTT
>.|TRBJ1-1|TRBD1|TRBV5-1
CASSGGTGGNAEAFF
TGCGCCAGCAGCGGAGGGACAGGGGGCAACGCTGAAGCTTTCTTT
>many|TRBJ1-1|.|TRBV11-2
CASSSQRDTEAFF
TGTGCCAGCAGCTCCCAAAGGGACACTGAAGCTTTCTTT
>.|TRBJ1-4|.|TRBV11-2
CASSLGRTANEKLFF
TGTGCCAGCAGCTTAGGGAGGACAGCGAATGAAAAACTGTTTTTT
>.|TRBJ2-7|TRBD2|TRBV6-6
CASSYKREPSYEQYF
TGTGCCAGCAGTTACAAGCGGGAGCCGTCCTACGAGCAGTACTTC
>.|TRBJ2-2|.|TRBV7-8
CASSLAGVLAGELFF
TGTGCCAGCAGCTTAGCGGGAGTTTTGGCCGGGGAGCTGTTTTTT
>.|TRBJ2-1|TRBD1|TRBV23-1
CASSQSGDRRLVIANEQFF
TGCGCCAGCAGTCAATCCGGGGACAGGCGGCTAGTGATTGCCAATGAGCAGTTCTTC